These 11 T cell receptor beta chains originate from one sample sequenced in a study of molecular identifiers for immune sequencing clone quantification. TCRdb re-derived calls from the PCR reads in MiXCR, one entry per CDR3 protein. The sample contains 490,000 or so distinct CDR3 sequences, about 22% of which appear only once. Specimen: naive CD8+ T cells from blood, with Jurkat cell RNA spiked in. Noted subset: FACS-sorted CD8+CD4-CCR7+CD45RA+ naive T cells. These receptors originate from a human donor in good health. Some libraries in this study had Jurkat cell RNA spiked in.

In this sample, this clonotype turned up a few times. The rearrangement joins TRBV6-1 to TRBJ1-1; maybe TRBD1 (6 bases). V was pared by 6 bases and J by 1 base, with 15 bases between. The germline CDR1 and CDR2 sequences are MNHNS and SASEGT. The CDR3 length is 15 residues. The CDR3 sequence is CASSPIQGTNTEAFF. CDR3 bases: TGTGCCAGCAGCCCGATACAGGGCACGAACACTGAAGCTTTCTTT.

This clonotype has just one count. J is TRBJ2-7 and V is TRBV19; TRBD2 matches at 7 bases. The V gene end was trimmed by 4 bases and the J gene end by 2 bases; junction bases not matched to a gene: 11. The CDR3 totals 16 residues. Germline assignment: CDR1 LNHDA and CDR2 SQIVND (reference sequence). The CDR3 DNA is TGTGCCAGTAGTAAGAACCTCCGGGACTACACCTACGAGCAGTACTTC. Residues: CASSKNLRDYTYEQYF.

This clonotype was observed many times. The rearrangement uses TRBV5-6 and TRBJ2-5; the D call may be TRBD1 or TRBD2 (5 bases each). The germline V gene encodes CDR1 SGHDT and CDR2 YYEEEE. Deletions cut 3 bases from V and 5 bases from J, with 14 bases between. The CDR3 extends over 14 amino acids. The chain's CDR3 is CASSSGTAVETQYF. DNA for the CDR3: TGTGCCAGCAGCTCCGGGACGGCCGTTGAGACCCAGTACTTC.

This clonotype was seen repeatedly, ten times or more. The chain carries TRBV4-1 and TRBJ1-6; 7 bases map to TRBD1. Germline V gene sequence: CDR1 MGHRA, CDR2 YSYEKL. Germline trimming cut 4 bases from V and 7 bases from J; bases unmatched to any gene: 1. The CDR3 consists of 13 residues. CDR3 amino acids: CASSLGQNSPLHF. The CDR3, as DNA: TGCGCCAGCAGCCTGGGACAGAATTCACCCCTCCACTTT.

The chain employs TRBV4-3 and TRBJ2-6, with 8 positions matching TRBD2. CDR1 and CDR2 (germline): LGHNA, YSLEER. Trimming at V came to 2 bases and at J to 0 bases, leaving 3 bases not matched to a gene. CDR3 length equals 17 residues. DNA for the CDR3: TGCGCCAGCAGCCAACACGGGAGGGCCTCTGGGGCCAACGTCCTGACTTTC. Its protein product is CASSQHGRASGANVLTF.

Remarks on this clonotype: The junction departs from germline at one end; a sequencing error may be responsible. This chain connects TRBV5-3 to TRBJ2-7; TRBD1 matches 8 bases. TRBV5-3 qualifies as an ORF whose function is uncertain. The CDR3 has 13 residues. The CDR3 nucleotides are TGTGCCAGCAGCGACAGGGGTTCCTACGAGCGGTACTTC. It translates to CASSDRGSYERYF.

This sequence joins TRBV14 and TRBJ2-1; D is uncertain. With 1 base removed from V and 1 base from J, the gap between germline ends came to 8 bases. CDR1 is SGHDN and CDR2 is FVKESK in the germline V gene. The CDR3 extends over 15 amino acids. The CDR3 loop is CASSQVMLSYNEQFF. In DNA, the CDR3 is TGTGCCAGCAGCCAAGTGATGCTATCCTACAATGAGCAGTTCTTC.

This clonotype was seen repeatedly, ten times or more. The chain links TRBV4-1 to TRBJ1-1; D is ambiguous. Germline V lookup: CDR1 MGHRA, CDR2 YSYEKL. The CDR3 has 12 amino acids. V shed 1 base and J shed 5 bases, with 5 bases lying between them. The CDR3 here is CASSQGPTEAFF. The CDR3, as DNA: TGCGCCAGCAGCCAAGGACCGACTGAAGCTTTCTTT.

This clonotype was observed a handful of times. The rearrangement uses TRBV3-1 and TRBJ2-5, with no clear D. Germline assignment: CDR1 LGHDT and CDR2 YNNKEL (reference sequence). The CDR3 spans 15 residues. Trimming took off 1 base at V and 2 bases at J, with 11 bases between the two ends. This chain's CDR3 is CASSQGDYRQETQYF. CDR3 DNA sequence: TGTGCCAGCAGCCAAGGGGATTACCGGCAAGAGACCCAGTACTTC.

This clonotype was recorded many times. The chain recombines TRBV4-1 with TRBJ1-2, with unresolved D. Germline CDR1 reads MGHRA; CDR2 reads YSYEKL. The ends were cut back, 0 bases at V and 7 bases at J, with 18 bases in the middle. The CDR3 extends over 16 amino acids. Here the CDR3 DNA reads TGCGCCAGCAGCCAAGATTCCGAGGGTGTAGGTGGTGGCTACACCTTC. This codes for CASSQDSEGVGGGYTF.

This sequence joins TRBV3-2 and TRBJ1-5; the D call in the table, TRBD1, was not verified against the DNA. TRBV3-2 is labeled a pseudogene. The CDR3 contains 16 residues. The CDR3 reads CASSPRIPPGWQPQHF. The DNA of the CDR3 is TGTGCCAGCAGCCCAAGGATCCCCCCAGGTTGGCAGCCCCAGCATTTT.